This TCR beta chain was observed in a study of molecular identifiers for immune sequencing clone quantification. TCRdb re-called the PCR reads through MiXCR, storing one row per CDR3 protein. The data hold fewer than 45,000 distinct CDR3 sequences, with roughly 18% observed a single time. Naive CD8 T cells underwent sorting with the CD8+CD4-CCR7+CD45RA+ definition. Notes on the study in general: The share of molecules held by clones above 20 RNA copies was over 98% in effector cells and under 1% in naive cells.

About this clonotype: The antigen is unknown.

This clonotype was obtained from a human donor in good health. Some libraries in this study had Jurkat cell RNA spiked in. Sequenced sample: naive CD8+ T cells from blood, with Jurkat cell RNA spiked in. The sample's subset: FACS-sorted CD8+CD4-CCR7+CD45RA+ naive T cells.

CDR3 protein: CASSLGDNAGELFF. The CDR3 nucleotides read TGCGCCAGCAGCTTGGGGGATAATGCCGGGGAGCTGTTTTTT. V usage is TRBV5-1 and J usage is TRBJ2-2; D gene unclear. The CDR3 is 14 residues long. Germline V gene lookup returns CDR1 SGHRS and CDR2 YFSETQ. Deletions cut 0 bases from V and 6 bases from J, with 9 bases between. Complete variable domain (other parts from reference TRBV5-1 and TRBJ2-2): KAGVTQTPRYLIKTRGQQVTLSCSPISGHRSVSWYQQTPGQGLQFLFEYFSETQRNKGNFPGRFSGRQFSNSRSEMNVSTLELGDSALYLCASSLGDNAGELFFGEGSRLTVL.